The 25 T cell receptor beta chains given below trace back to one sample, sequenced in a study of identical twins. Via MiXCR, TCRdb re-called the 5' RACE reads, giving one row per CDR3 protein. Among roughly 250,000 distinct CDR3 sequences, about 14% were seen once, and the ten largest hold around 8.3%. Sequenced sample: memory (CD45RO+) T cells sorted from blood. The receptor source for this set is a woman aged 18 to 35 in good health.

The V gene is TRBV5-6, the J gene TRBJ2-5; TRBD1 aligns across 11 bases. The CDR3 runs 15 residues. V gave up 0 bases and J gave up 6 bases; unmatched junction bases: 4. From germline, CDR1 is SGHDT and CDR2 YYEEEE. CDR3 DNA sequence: TGTGCCAGCAGCTTGGGGACAGGGGGCTCTAAGACCCAGTACTTC. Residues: CASSLGTGGSKTQYF.

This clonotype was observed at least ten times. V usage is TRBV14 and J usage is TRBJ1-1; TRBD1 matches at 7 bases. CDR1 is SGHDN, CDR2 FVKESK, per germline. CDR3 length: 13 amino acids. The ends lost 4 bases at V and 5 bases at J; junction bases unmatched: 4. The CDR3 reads CASSLTGVTEAFF. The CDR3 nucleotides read TGTGCCAGCAGCCTTACAGGGGTTACTGAAGCTTTCTTT.

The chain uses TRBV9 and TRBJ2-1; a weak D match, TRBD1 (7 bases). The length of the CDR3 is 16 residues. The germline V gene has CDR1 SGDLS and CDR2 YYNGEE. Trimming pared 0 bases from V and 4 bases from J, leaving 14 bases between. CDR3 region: CASSVAQGGIYNEQFF. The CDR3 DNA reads TGTGCCAGCAGCGTAGCTCAGGGGGGCATATACAATGAGCAGTTCTTC.

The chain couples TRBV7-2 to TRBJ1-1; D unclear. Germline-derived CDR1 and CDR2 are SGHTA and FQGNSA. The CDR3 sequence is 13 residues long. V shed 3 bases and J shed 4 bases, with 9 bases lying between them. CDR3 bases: TGTGCCAGCAGCTTCAACCCTGGCACTGAAGCTTTCTTT. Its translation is CASSFNPGTEAFF.

In DNA form, the CDR3 reads TGTGCCAGCAGTCGCGATTCTACTCCCCCTTCCTACACAGATACGCAGTATTTT. Translated, it gives CASSRDSTPPSYTDTQYF. The gene calls are TRBV6-1 and TRBJ2-3; the D is unclear. The germline gives CDR1 MNHNS, CDR2 SASEGT. This CDR3 spans 18 amino acids. The V and J ends lost 5 bases and 2 bases respectively, with 23 bases between them.

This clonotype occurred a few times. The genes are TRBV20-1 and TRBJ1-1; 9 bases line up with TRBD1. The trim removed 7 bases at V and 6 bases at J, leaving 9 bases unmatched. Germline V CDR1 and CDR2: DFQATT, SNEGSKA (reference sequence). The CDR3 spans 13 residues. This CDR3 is CSDPWTGVSEAFF. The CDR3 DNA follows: TGCAGTGATCCTTGGACAGGGGTGTCTGAAGCTTTCTTT.

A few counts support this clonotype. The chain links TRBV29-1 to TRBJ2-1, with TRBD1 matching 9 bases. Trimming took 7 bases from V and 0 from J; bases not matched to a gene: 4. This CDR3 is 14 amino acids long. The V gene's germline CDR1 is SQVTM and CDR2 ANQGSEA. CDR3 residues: CSGGDRDSYNEQFF. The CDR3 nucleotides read TGCAGCGGGGGGGACAGGGACTCCTACAATGAGCAGTTCTTC.

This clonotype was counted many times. The CDR3 DNA is TGTGCCAGCAACCTCTTTAGCGGGGGGAAATACAATGAGCAGTTCTTC. Its translation: CASNLFSGGKYNEQFF. The chain is built from TRBV7-2 and TRBJ2-1, with TRBD2 matching 10 bases. Per the germline V gene, CDR1 is SGHTA and CDR2 is FQGNSA. The CDR3 sequence is 16 residues long. J was trimmed by 4 bases and V by 7 bases; bases with no gene match: 10.

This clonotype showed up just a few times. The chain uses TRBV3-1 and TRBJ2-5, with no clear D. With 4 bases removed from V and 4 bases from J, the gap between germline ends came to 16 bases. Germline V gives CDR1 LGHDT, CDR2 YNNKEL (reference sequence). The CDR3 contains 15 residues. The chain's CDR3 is CASSPKGTGGETQYF. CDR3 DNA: TGTGCCAGCAGCCCTAAGGGAACGGGTGGAGAGACCCAGTACTTC.

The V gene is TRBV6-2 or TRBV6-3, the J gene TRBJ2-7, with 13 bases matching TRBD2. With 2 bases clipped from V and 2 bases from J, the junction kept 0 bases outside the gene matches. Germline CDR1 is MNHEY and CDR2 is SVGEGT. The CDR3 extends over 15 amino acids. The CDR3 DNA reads TGTGCCAGCAGTTACGGACTAGCGGGAGCCTACGAGCAGTACTTC. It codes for CASSYGLAGAYEQYF.

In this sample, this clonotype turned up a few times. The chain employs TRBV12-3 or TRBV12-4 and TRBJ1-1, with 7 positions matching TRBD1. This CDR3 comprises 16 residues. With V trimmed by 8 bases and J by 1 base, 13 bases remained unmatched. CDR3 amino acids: CASGTGGTAQNTEAFF. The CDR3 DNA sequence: TGTGCCAGCGGAACTGGAGGGACAGCTCAGAACACTGAAGCTTTCTTT.

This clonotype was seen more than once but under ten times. This CDR3 reads CSVSETGYGGYTF. Here the CDR3 DNA reads TGCAGCGTGTCCGAGACAGGTTACGGTGGCTACACCTTC. The V and J genes are TRBV29-1 and TRBJ1-2; tentatively, D is TRBD1 (6 bases). The CDR3 is made up of 13 amino acids. V gave up 6 bases and J gave up 7 bases, with 18 bases separating them. Germline CDR1 reads SQVTM; CDR2 reads ANQGSEA.

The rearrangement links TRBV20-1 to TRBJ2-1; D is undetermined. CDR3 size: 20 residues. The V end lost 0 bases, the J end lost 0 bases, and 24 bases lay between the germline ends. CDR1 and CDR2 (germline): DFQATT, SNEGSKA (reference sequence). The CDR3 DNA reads TGCAGTGCTAGAGATTCGGTTGGCTACACCATCCAAAGCTCCTACAATGAGCAGTTCTTC. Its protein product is CSARDSVGYTIQSSYNEQFF.

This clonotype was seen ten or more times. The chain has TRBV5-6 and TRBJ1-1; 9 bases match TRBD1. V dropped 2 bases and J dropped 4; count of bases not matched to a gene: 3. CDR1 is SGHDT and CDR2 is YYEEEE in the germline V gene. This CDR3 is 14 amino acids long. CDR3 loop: CASSFGQGTTEAFF. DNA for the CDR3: TGTGCCAGCAGCTTTGGACAGGGGACCACTGAAGCTTTCTTT.

The CDR3 loop is CASSLTGSREAFF. CDR3 nucleotide sequence: TGTGCCAGCAGCTTAACGGGGTCCAGGGAAGCTTTCTTT. The rearrangement joins TRBV11-2 to TRBJ1-1; no reliable D call. CDR3 length: 13 amino acids. Germline values: CDR1 SGHAT, CDR2 FQNNGV. Trimming removed 2 bases from V and 8 bases from J, with 12 bases in between.

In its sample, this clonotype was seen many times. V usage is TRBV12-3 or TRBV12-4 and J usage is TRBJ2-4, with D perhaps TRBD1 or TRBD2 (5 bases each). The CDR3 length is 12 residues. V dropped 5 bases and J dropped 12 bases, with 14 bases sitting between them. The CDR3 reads CASSPQGPNQYF. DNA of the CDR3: TGTGCCAGCAGTCCCCAGGGACCGAATCAGTACTTC.

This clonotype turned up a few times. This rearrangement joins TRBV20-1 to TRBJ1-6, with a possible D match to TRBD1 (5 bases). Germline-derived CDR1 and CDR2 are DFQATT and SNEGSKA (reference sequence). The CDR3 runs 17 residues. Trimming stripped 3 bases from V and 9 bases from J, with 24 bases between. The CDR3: CSASRRAGNAGSSPLHF. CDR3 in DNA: TGCAGTGCTAGCCGTAGGGCAGGGAACGCAGGGAGTTCACCCCTCCACTTT.

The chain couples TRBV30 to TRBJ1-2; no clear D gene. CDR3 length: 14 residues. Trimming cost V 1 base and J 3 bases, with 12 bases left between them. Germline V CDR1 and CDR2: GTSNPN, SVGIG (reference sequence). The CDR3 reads CAWSAQVGYYGYTF. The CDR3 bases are TGTGCCTGGAGTGCGCAGGTCGGATACTATGGCTACACCTTC.

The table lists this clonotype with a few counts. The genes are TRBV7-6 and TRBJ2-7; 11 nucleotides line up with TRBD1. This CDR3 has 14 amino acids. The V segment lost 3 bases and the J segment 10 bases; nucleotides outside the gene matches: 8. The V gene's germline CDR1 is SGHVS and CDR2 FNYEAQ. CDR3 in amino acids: CASSLGTGGSSQYF. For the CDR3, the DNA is TGTGCCAGCAGCTTGGGGACAGGGGGTTCTTCTCAGTACTTC.

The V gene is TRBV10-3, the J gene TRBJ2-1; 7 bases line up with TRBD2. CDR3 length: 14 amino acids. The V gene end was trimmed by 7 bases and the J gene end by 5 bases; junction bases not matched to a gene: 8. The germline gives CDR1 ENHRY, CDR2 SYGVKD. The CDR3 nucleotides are TGTGCCATCACGGCGGGTCTAGCGGACAATGAGCAGTTCTTC. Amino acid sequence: CAITAGLADNEQFF.

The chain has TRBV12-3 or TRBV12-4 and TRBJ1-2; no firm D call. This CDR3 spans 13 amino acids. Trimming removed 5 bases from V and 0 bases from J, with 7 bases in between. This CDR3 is CASSITANYGYTF. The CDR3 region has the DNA TGTGCCAGCAGTATAACCGCTAACTATGGCTACACCTTC.

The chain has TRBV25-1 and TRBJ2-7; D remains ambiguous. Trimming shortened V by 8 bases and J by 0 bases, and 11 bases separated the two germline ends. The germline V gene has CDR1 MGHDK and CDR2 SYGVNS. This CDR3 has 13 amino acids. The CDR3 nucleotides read TGTGCCAGCGGGCAGTTTAACTCCTACGAGCAGTACTTC. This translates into CASGQFNSYEQYF.

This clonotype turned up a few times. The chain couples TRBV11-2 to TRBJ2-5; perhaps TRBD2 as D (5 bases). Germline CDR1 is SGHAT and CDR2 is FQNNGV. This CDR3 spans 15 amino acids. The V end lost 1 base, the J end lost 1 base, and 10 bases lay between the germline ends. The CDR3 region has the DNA TGTGCCAGCAGCTTAGTGGGCGGGCCCCAAGAGACCCAGTACTTC. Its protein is CASSLVGGPQETQYF.

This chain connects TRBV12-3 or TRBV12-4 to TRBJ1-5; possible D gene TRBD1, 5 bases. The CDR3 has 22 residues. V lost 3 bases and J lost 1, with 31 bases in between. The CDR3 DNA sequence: TGTGCCAGCAGTTTTAGGCGCCCCTTCGTGCAGGGTAACTGGCGAAGCAATCAGCCCCAGCATTTT. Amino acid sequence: CASSFRRPFVQGNWRSNQPQHF.

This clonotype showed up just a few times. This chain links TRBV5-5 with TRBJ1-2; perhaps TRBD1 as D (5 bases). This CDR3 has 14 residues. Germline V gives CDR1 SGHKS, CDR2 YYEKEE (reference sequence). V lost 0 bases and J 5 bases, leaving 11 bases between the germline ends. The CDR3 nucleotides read TGTGCCAGCAGCTTGGATTGGGGCAATTATGGCTACACCTTC. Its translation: CASSLDWGNYGYTF.